Shown below are 17 T cell receptor beta chains from a single sample sequenced in a study of CD8+CD57+ T cells in acquired aplastic anemia. Genomic DNA served as template for TCR beta VDJ and CDR3 profiling. From the reads, TCRdb called clonotypes with MiXCR, one entry per CDR3 protein. Of about 170,000 distinct CDR3 sequences in the sample, approximately 44% were seen once. Sequenced material: sorted CD4+, CD8+, or CD8+CD57+ T cells (not recorded which) from PBMCs. The source is a human donor in good health.

The CDR3 spells CASSPRGRPGELFF. In nucleotides, the CDR3 is TGTGCCAGCAGTCCCCGGGGCCGTCCTGGGGAGCTGTTTTTT. The rearrangement links TRBV27 to TRBJ2-2; D is tentatively TRBD1 or TRBD2 (5 bases each). In germline, CDR1 is MNHEY, CDR2 SMNVEV (reference sequence). Trimming left V 5 bases short and J 8 bases short, with 15 bases between. This CDR3 comprises 14 residues.

This chain connects TRBV24-1 to TRBJ2-1; D uncertain. CDR3 length: 13 residues. Germline V gene lookup returns CDR1 KGHDR and CDR2 SFDVKD. V lost 11 bases and J 6 bases, leaving 16 bases between the germline ends. The CDR3 reads CASSPPVGNEQFF. For the CDR3, the DNA is TGTGCCAGCTCCCCTCCTGTCGGCAATGAGCAGTTCTTC.

This clonotype was seen just once. This chain uses TRBV20-1 with TRBJ2-3; 8 positions match TRBD2. The trim removed 2 bases at V and 5 bases at J, leaving 9 bases unmatched. The germline CDR1 and CDR2 sequences are DFQATT and SNEGSKA (reference sequence). This CDR3 is 15 amino acids long. This CDR3 is CSARWPSGPGDTQYF. CDR3 nucleotide sequence: TGCAGTGCTAGATGGCCTAGCGGGCCAGGAGATACGCAGTATTTT.

This clonotype appeared a few times. The genes are TRBV11-1 and TRBJ1-4, with D perhaps TRBD1 (5 bases). Germline values: CDR1 SGHAT, CDR2 FQDESV (reference sequence). The CDR3 extends over 14 amino acids. V lost 5 bases and J 8 bases, leaving 15 bases between the germline ends. DNA for the CDR3: TGTGCCAGCAGCCCGCAGGGAGCCCAAGAAAAACTGTTTTTT. Protein product: CASSPQGAQEKLFF.

A few counts support this clonotype. The genes are TRBV10-3 and TRBJ1-3; 8 positions agree with TRBD1. V lost 5 bases and J lost 8; bases outside the gene matches: 2. Germline lookup yields CDR1 ENHRY and CDR2 SYGVKD. The CDR3 consists of 12 residues. The CDR3 DNA follows: TGTGCCATCAGTACGACAGGGGACACCATATATTTT. Protein sequence: CAISTTGDTIYF.

This clonotype was recorded a few times. The chain couples TRBV18 to TRBJ2-7, with 8 bases fitting TRBD1. Germline-derived CDR1 and CDR2 are KGHSH and LQKENI. V was pared by 4 bases and J by 4 bases, with 3 bases of the junction left unmatched. This CDR3 spans 13 amino acids. The CDR3 DNA is TGTGCCAGCTCACAACAGGGGGTTTACGAGCAGTACTTC. Translated: CASSQQGVYEQYF.

This clonotype was seen at least ten times. V is TRBV6-7 and J is TRBJ2-7; D may be TRBD1 (6 bases). TRBV6-7 is an open reading frame whose function is uncertain. The V gene lost 6 bases and the J gene lost 5 bases, with 23 bases spanning the gap. CDR3 length: 16 amino acids. Written as DNA, the CDR3 is TGTGCCAGCAGACCCCAACCCCGTGCAGGGGTCCACGAGCAGTACTTC. Its protein is CASRPQPRAGVHEQYF.

The CDR3 region has the DNA TGCGCCAGCAGCTTGGGATCCGGACAGGGAATATCCCTCCACTTT. Amino acid sequence: CASSLGSGQGISLHF. The chain employs TRBV5-1 and TRBJ1-6; 8 bases fit TRBD1. After removal of 0 bases from V and 14 bases from J, the junction contained 10 bases not matched to a gene. Germline CDR1 SGHRS, CDR2 YFSETQ. CDR3 length equals 15 residues.

A remark on this clonotype: A much larger clonotype is one base distant, so this may be a read error. The gene calls are TRBV11-1 and TRBJ2-3; D is uncertain. Trimming stripped 1 base from V and 10 bases from J, with 18 bases between. The germline V gene encodes CDR1 SGHAT and CDR2 FQDESV (reference sequence). This CDR3 has 15 residues. The CDR3 here is CASSLGPSPEGAQYF. CDR3 coding DNA: TGTGCCAGCAGCTTAGGCCCCTCCCCCGAAGGTGCGCAGTATTTT.

This clonotype came up many times. The chain uses TRBV11-2 and TRBJ2-2, with 7 bases lining up with TRBD1. Germline V gene data show CDR1 as SGHAT and CDR2 as FQNNGV. The CDR3 has 16 residues. V trimming: 5 bases; J trimming: 13 bases; junction bases outside the gene matches: 19. Here the CDR3 DNA reads TGTGCCAGCAGCCCTCGAAGGGACAGCCCTACCGTTGGGCTGTTTTTT. It codes for CASSPRRDSPTVGLFF. The full variable domain, completed using reference TRBV11-2 and TRBJ2-2, is EAGVAQSPRYKIIEKRQSVAFWCNPISGHATLYWYQQILGQGPKLLIQFQNNGVVDDSQLPKDRFSAERLKGVDSTLKIQPAKLEDSAVYLCASSPRRDSPTVGLFFGEGSRLTVL.

This clonotype has ten or more counts. The V call is TRBV20-1, the J call TRBJ1-6, with D possibly TRBD1 on 5 matching bases. This CDR3 is 17 amino acids long. Germline values: CDR1 DFQATT, CDR2 SNEGSKA (reference sequence). V was clipped by 6 bases and J by 0 bases, with 18 bases between them. The CDR3 nucleotides are TGCAGTGCCACGGAACCGGGGGGTAGCTCCTATAATTCACCCCTCCACTTT. Its protein product is CSATEPGGSSYNSPLHF.

The chain is built from TRBV10-3 and TRBJ2-3, with 9 bases lining up with TRBD2. V gave up 7 bases and J gave up 0 bases; unmatched junction bases: 8. This CDR3 has 16 residues. CDR1 is ENHRY, CDR2 SYGVKD, per germline. The CDR3 spells CAITRAGGISTDTQYF. As DNA, the CDR3 is TGTGCCATCACCAGAGCGGGGGGAATTAGCACAGATACGCAGTATTTT.

This clonotype was counted at least ten times. The genes are TRBV4-2 and TRBJ2-3; 7 nucleotides line up with TRBD2. After removal of 4 bases from V and 0 bases from J, the junction contained 4 bases not matched to a gene. The CDR3 is 15 residues long. CDR1 and CDR2 from the germline V gene are LGHNA and YNFKEQ. The CDR3 spells CASSPGLVSTDTQYF. Written as DNA, the CDR3 is TGTGCCAGCAGCCCTGGACTAGTTAGCACAGATACGCAGTATTTT.

In its sample, this clonotype was seen many times. This rearrangement joins TRBV6-1 to TRBJ2-7, with D tentatively TRBD1 or TRBD2 (5 bases each). The germline V gene encodes CDR1 MNHNS and CDR2 SASEGT. Trimming left V 8 bases short and J 3 bases short, with 14 bases between. The CDR3 contains 13 residues. For the CDR3, the DNA is TGTGCCAGCCTAGGGACCGAAAGCTACGAGCAGTACTTC. This encodes CASLGTESYEQYF.

In its sample, this clonotype was seen many times. The V and J genes are TRBV7-3 and TRBJ2-1; a weak D match, TRBD2 (5 bases). This CDR3 comprises 15 residues. Looked up from germline, CDR1 is SGHTA and CDR2 is FQGTGA. The V and J ends lost 5 bases and 3 bases respectively, with 14 bases between them. Written as DNA, the CDR3 is TGTGCCAGCAGCCCCCAAGAGGAGGACTACAATGAGCAGTTCTTC. This sequence encodes CASSPQEEDYNEQFF.

This clonotype was found many times. Here the CDR3 DNA reads TGTGCCAGCAGTTGGGCTGGCGATGAGCAGTTCTTC. Its translation: CASSWAGDEQFF. The V call is TRBV12-3 or TRBV12-4, the J call TRBJ2-1; D unresolved. V gave up 4 bases and J gave up 8 bases, with 9 bases separating them. CDR3 length: 12 amino acids.

This clonotype was picked up many times. V is TRBV10-3 and J is TRBJ1-5; no clear D. Between the trimmed V and J ends, which lost 4 bases and 4 bases, there was a span of 8 bases. The CDR3 runs to 13 residues. Per the germline V gene, CDR1 is ENHRY and CDR2 is SYGVKD. CDR3 loop: CAISGRENQPQHF. The DNA of the CDR3 is TGTGCCATCAGTGGCCGAGAAAATCAGCCCCAGCATTTT.